This T cell receptor (beta chain) was recovered during a study of cytomegalovirus exposure and HLA in healthy donors (dated by TCRdb to about 2017). At the level of the whole study: An earlier analysis of some 500 of the donors reported roughly 270 Gb of sequence data and about 100 million unique TCR beta sequences from roughly 200 million T cells. An early release that covered about 600 HLA-typed donors contained approximately 300 gigabases of sequencing data and tens of millions of unique TCR sequences. Among the roughly 390 genotyped donors, approximately 82% belonged to the genetic ancestry cluster associated with self-reported Caucasian donors. The study aimed to test whether signatures of past pathogen exposure could be identified by cataloging public T cell receptors. The study profiled the T cell repertoires of 500 to 800 subjects by immunosequencing and related them to cytomegalovirus serostatus. Along with the approximately 700-subject first cohort, a separate validation cohort of about 110 different subjects was used. To predict cytomegalovirus infection status, the study brought together high-throughput TCR immunosequencing, statistical association of individual TCRs with disease status, and machine learning. In a later analysis, previously published TCR beta repertoires from 550 to 700 donors were re-analyzed and high-resolution HLA genotyping was added so that TCR occurrence patterns could be studied. The later analysis used no new phenotypic data to find candidate immune exposures, relying instead on TCR beta sequences and their occurrence across donors. An earlier analysis of nearly 600 of the donors applied high-throughput TCR beta sequencing to assess whether each TCR beta V gene segment acted as functional or pseudogenic. Donor age, sex, ethnicity and CMV serostatus were compiled alongside the repertoire data. A later genetic analysis used genome-wide SNP genotypes for about 65% of the 666 donors, treating that subset as a discovery cohort. All discovery cohort repertoires had been generated using a single sequencing platform. HLA typing included class I and class II loci at four-digit resolution. Typing coverage differed by locus: A, B, C, DRB1 and DQB1 were typed in about 629-640 donors, DQA1 in around 500, DPA1 in 600 to 610, and DPB1 in 400 to 480. Because of strong linkage in the cohort, roughly five DR-DQ haplotypes were treated as single units for association and clustering. Among some 410 genotyped donors of the cohort, an average of around 240,000 unique TCR beta nucleotide sequences were sequenced per donor, 15% to 20% of them non-productive.

The full study reports these points: CMV serostatus was the only immune exposure information available for the cohort. A group of highly shared sequence variants was considered likely to be a technical artifact of the sequencing pipeline. A further reported finding was that TCR beta sequences accurately predicted the HLA-A and HLA-B alleles for most subjects in the first cohort. HLA typing was unavailable for some donors at each locus, so association tests used only the typed subset. Linkage disequilibrium might explain the correlated functional status among segregating V segments, but an unknown experimental factor could not be excluded. In both the original and validation cohorts, the classifier was reported to diagnose cytomegalovirus status with high specificity and sensitivity. At a false discovery rate of 0.05, a later analysis linked around 17,000 TCR beta sequences to specific HLA alleles. The earlier analysis of about 600 of the donors excluded roughly 17 rarely observed V segments, including chromosome 9 orphons, because counts were too low. The cohort was sequenced for TCR beta chains only, and without alpha or paired-chain data the features that could be detected were limited. A few of the identified cytomegalovirus-associated TCR beta chains were confirmed in vitro to be specific for cytomegalovirus antigens. According to a later analysis, most CMV-associated TCR beta chains appeared to be HLA-restricted, and the HLA associations seemed to be driven largely by CMV exposure. In a later analysis, the rate of TCR association differed among HLA loci, with DRB1 alleles having the most associated TCRs and HLA-C alleles having the fewest. Several of the top co-occurrence clusters appeared to be linked to parvovirus B19, influenza, CMV and Epstein-Barr virus, according to a later analysis. Most TCR sequences were observed very rarely across donors, whereas some public TCRs were present in many individuals. In the study, 164 TCR beta chains were listed as associated with cytomegalovirus. A later genetic analysis associated a missense DCLRE1C variant with V-gene and J-gene trimming of TCR beta chains, and an independent cohort replicated the association. Compared with the roughly 600-donor mean, donors in an Asian-associated ancestry cluster had fewer N-insertions in productive TCRs, according to a later genetic analysis. When HLA alleles, especially DR and DQ, strongly co-occurred, TCR associations were difficult to assign to individual alleles. The authors suggested that the approach could potentially be generalized to other disease states and immunological phenotypes. In an earlier analysis of 500 to 650 of the donors, most TCR beta V segments appeared in productive rearrangements about 87% or about 30% of the time, broadly matching IMGT annotations. The presence/absence analyses assumed that sequencing depth was roughly uniform across donors, and that assumption may not be true. In a later analysis, HLA-associated TCR beta chains were found to be more clonally expanded and to have lower generation probabilities than equally common non-associated chains. Some IMGT-functional V segments, including TRBV6-2 and TRBV6-3, could not be distinguished by the 87-base-pair reads and were therefore excluded.

The method was the immunoSEQ multiplex PCR assay. The multiplex PCR relied on a mix of 60 forward primers for TCR Vbeta segments and 13 reverse primers for TCR Jbeta segments. Amplification of the CDR3 region of rearranged TCR beta genes was performed with a multiplex PCR assay on genomic DNA. Amplified TCR beta libraries were sequenced as 87-base-pair reads on the Illumina HiSeq System. The published analysis was carried out like this. Across the 670 or so repertoires, a later analysis counted 78 million or so unique TCR beta chains, approximately 10 million of which were shared by at least two donors. To remove PCR and sequencing errors, raw reads were error-corrected and collapsed into unique sequences using a nearest-neighbor algorithm that merged closely related sequences. V, D and J gene segments were assigned by aligning CDR3 sequences to IMGT reference sequences. For a sequence to be retained, at least a six-nucleotide match to both a V gene segment and a J gene segment was required. Rearrangements were called productive when the CDR3 lacked stop codons and stayed in frame with V and J; all others were non-productive. Following IMGT convention, CDR3 was defined as the stretch from the second conserved V-encoded cysteine to the conserved J-encoded phenylalanine. In an earlier analysis of around 570 of the donors, sequences lacking an unambiguous match to a single V gene segment were excluded. In an earlier analysis of several hundred of the donors, V segments were called functional above 56.7% productive rearrangements and were called segregating when the between-donor standard deviation exceeded 5%. A statistical classification framework was developed to diagnose cytomegalovirus status using the catalog of TCR beta chain sequences. A later analysis assigned V and J genes by comparing TCR nucleotide sequences with IMGT/GENE-DB human TR gene sequences. A later analysis assigned CDR3 sequences and most-parsimonious VDJ recombination scenarios with the TCRdist pipeline. In a later analysis, each TCR beta chain was defined by its CDR3 amino acid sequence together with its V-gene family, and reads without a unique V-gene family were excluded. To address suspected cross-contamination and a sequencing artifact, a later analysis removed around 600 highly shared, low-generation-probability nucleotide sequences. In a later analysis, a clonal expansion index was calculated for each public chain from normalized within-repertoire ranks of inferred template counts. In a later analysis, generation probabilities were computed using a VDJ recombination model fitted to out-of-frame rearrangements, and the results were checked against IGoR. Hypergeometric tests were used in a later analysis to score TCR-TCR, TCR-HLA and TCR-CMV co-occurrence, with a repertoire-size bias correction applied to the TCR pairs. A later analysis estimated false discovery rates by permuting HLA or CMV assignments 20 times. A later analysis grouped co-occurring TCRs with DBSCAN, adding TCRdist sequence similarity when clustering within HLA-allele-positive subsets. For co-occurrence clustering, repertoires with fewer than 30,000 or more than 120,000 public chains were excluded, along with about five repertoires with anomalous nucleotide sharing. The table was pulled from immuneACCESS by TCRdb, which kept in-frame rearrangements only. Such tables lose some clones; where checked, under half of the loss comes from unresolved V genes, and the rest has no known cause. Clone size and V and J calls were adopted from that table, with D and trimming inferred from the DNA. Present in this sample are under 200,000 clones, roughly 80% of which were seen just once. The ten largest clones capture 1.5% to 2% of the sample.

For this clone: Its specific antigen is unknown. There are no base qualities to consult, and no much larger clone falls within one base.

CDR1 and CDR2 (PRHDT, FYEKMQ) derive from the germline V gene (reference sequence). Ends trimmed: V by 5 bases, J by 0 bases; bases unmatched to a gene: 5. Including the terminal cysteine and valine, the CDR3 comprises 16 residues. CDR3 DNA only is kept here, 48 bases in frame from base 1. The cohort was made up of roughly 670 healthy bone marrow donors. At the time of sampling, every cohort member was nominally healthy, though immune exposures that went unrecorded were likely present. The donor tested CMV seronegative and was one of the 352 seronegative cohort members. Every donor gave a peripheral blood sample, and the peripheral blood mononuclear cells from that sample were used for TCR beta sequencing. Genomic DNA was extracted from the blood cell samples with the Qiagen DNeasy Blood Extraction Kit.

Rearrangement joined TRBV13 to TRBJ2-7, with 12 bases aligning to TRBD2. This clonotype was obtained from a woman aged 18-29 years in good health and CMV-seronegative. Sequencing was performed on PBMCs. The DNA is TGTGCCAGCAGCGTCGGACTAGCGGGAAGCTCCTACGAGCAGTACGTC. It encodes CASSVGLAGSSYEQYV.